This T cell receptor (beta chain) is drawn from a study of shared clonotypes between healthy human individuals. CDR1 is MNHEY and CDR2 is SMNVEV in the germline V gene (reference sequence). The V and J ends lost 4 bases and 1 base respectively, with 4 bases between them. This CDR3 comprises 13 residues. Profiling relied on immunoSEQ multiplex PCR, and the TCRdb table lists in-frame clones only, not all of them. The table includes 550,000 to 850,000 clones, around 72% detected once. Sequencing was carried out using memory CD4+ T cells sorted from blood. As to subset: CD45RA-negative fraction. This chain links TRBV27 with TRBJ2-2; D call uncertain. The sequence derives from a woman aged 30 to 39 in good health. The chain's CDR3 is CASSYMNTGELFF. CDR3 in DNA: TGTGCCAGCAGTTATATGAACACCGGGGAGCTGTTTTTT.